This entry describes one T cell receptor (beta chain). Antigen specificity is unknown. V dropped 6 bases and J dropped 3 bases, with 17 bases sitting between them. This CDR3 is 15 amino acids long. Germline loops: CDR1 MNHEY, CDR2 SVGAGI. The data were obtained in a study of T cell responses to AZD1222 COVID-19 vaccine. Whole-study results and caveats: At study baseline, merely over 5 AZD1222 recipients were seropositive. Across spike, vaccine-associated CD4 TCRs were found, dominant at 160-218 and 743-854.

This table comes from immunoSEQ multiplex PCR, and its TCRdb copy is limited to in-frame clones, with some not included. The repertoire holds tens of thousands of clones, with approximately 87% as singletons. Doses given second, at about 4 or about 12 weeks, were pooled. This receptor was obtained from an adult who received the AZD1222 COVID-19 vaccine. This chain connects TRBV6-5 to TRBJ1-1; a weak D match, TRBD1 (6 bases). This specimen was peripheral blood, taken 28 days after the second AZD1222 dose. CDR3 protein: CASRNPGGRDTEAFF. CDR3 DNA sequence: TGTGCCAGCAGAAACCCTGGGGGCCGGGACACTGAAGCTTTCTTT.